This entry lists 14 T cell receptor beta chains sequenced from one sample in a study of human T cells and chemical hapten exposure. Whole blood that had not been fractionated was the source of extracted total RNA. From the 5' RACE reads, TCRdb called clonotypes with MiXCR, one entry per CDR3 protein. The sample contains about 140,000 distinct CDR3 sequences, 3.5% to 5% of which appear only once. The receptors were gathered from a female donor in good health.

This clonotype has a count of ten or more. This rearrangement joins TRBV12-3 or TRBV12-4 to TRBJ1-2; 9 nucleotides agree with TRBD1. CDR3 length equals 14 residues. V trimming: 7 bases; J trimming: 8 bases; junction bases outside the gene matches: 11. CDR3 sequence (DNA): TGTGCCAGCACATTCGCCGGGACAGGGTCCGGCTACACCTTC. Translating it yields CASTFAGTGSGYTF.

This clonotype occurred many times. Here the CDR3 DNA reads TGCAGCGTCCGGGATATAGGGCAGCCCCAGCATTTT. This sequence encodes CSVRDIGQPQHF. The genes are TRBV29-1 and TRBJ1-5; D is unclear. The length of the CDR3 is 12 residues. V was clipped by 6 bases and J by 7 bases, with 13 bases between them. The germline CDR1 and CDR2 sequences are SQVTM and ANQGSEA.

This sequence joins TRBV18 and TRBJ2-5; D is unresolved. V was pared by 3 bases and J by 4 bases, with 6 bases between. The CDR3 totals 12 residues. Germline-derived CDR1 and CDR2 are KGHSH and LQKENI. The CDR3 loop reads CASSPSRETQYF. The CDR3 region has the DNA TGTGCCAGCTCACCTAGTCGAGAGACCCAGTACTTC.

This clonotype has a count of ten or more. V and J are TRBV7-6 and TRBJ1-4; the match to TRBD1 covers 7 bases. Trimming removed 5 bases from V and 3 bases from J; junction bases left unmatched: 9. Germline V CDR1 and CDR2: SGHVS, FNYEAQ. The length of the CDR3 is 16 residues. The CDR3 DNA is TGTGCCAGCAGCCCCCGAATTAGGGGGCCTAATGAAAAACTGTTTTTT. Translated, it gives CASSPRIRGPNEKLFF.

This clonotype showed up many times. The genes are TRBV7-9 and TRBJ1-4; TRBD1 might be the D (5 bases). CDR3 size: 15 residues. Trimming took off 5 bases at V and 3 bases at J, with 13 bases between the two ends. Germline values: CDR1 SEHNR, CDR2 FQNEAQ (reference sequence). The CDR3 DNA follows: TGTGCCAGCAGCGGAGACGGGGCGGCTAATGAAAAACTGTTTTTT. Translation gives CASSGDGAANEKLFF.

The J gene is TRBJ2-6, the V gene TRBV29-1; D may be TRBD1 (5 bases). Germline CDR1 and CDR2: SQVTM and ANQGSEA. The V end was cut by 5 bases, the J end by 4 bases, with 15 bases between. The length of the CDR3 is 15 residues. The CDR3 DNA follows: TGCAGCGTTTTCCAGGGCAGTGGAGGGGCCAACGTCCTGACTTTC. Its translation is CSVFQGSGGANVLTF.

This clonotype was observed many times. The chain employs TRBV6-5 and TRBJ2-1; 8 nucleotides match TRBD2. V trimming: 6 bases; J trimming: 9 bases; junction bases outside the gene matches: 13. The CDR3 loop spans 15 amino acids. The germline V gene encodes CDR1 MNHEY and CDR2 SVGAGI. The CDR3 DNA is TGTGCCAGCAGCCGGGGGACTCCGGGGGGGGGTGAGCAGTTCTTC. It specifies CASSRGTPGGGEQFF.

This clonotype was counted at least ten times. The chain employs TRBV6-6 and TRBJ1-6; 8 nucleotides match TRBD1. CDR3 length: 17 amino acids. Germline V gene data show CDR1 as MNHNY and CDR2 as SVGAGI (reference sequence). Unmatched junction bases numbered 6, after V lost 5 bases and J lost 0 bases. The CDR3 spells CASSTNGQGSYNSPLHF. CDR3 nucleotides: TGTGCCAGCAGTACGAATGGACAGGGCTCCTATAATTCACCCCTCCACTTT.

In this sample, this clonotype turned up many times. V is TRBV5-4 and J is TRBJ2-7, with D possibly TRBD2 on 7 matching bases. Per the germline V gene, CDR1 is SGHNT and CDR2 is YYREEE (reference sequence). Trimming pared 0 bases from V and 3 bases from J, leaving 13 bases between. The CDR3 is made up of 15 amino acids. CDR3 DNA sequence: TGTGCCAGCAGCTTGGGGGGGGGCAACGGCTACGAGCAGTACTTC. It codes for CASSLGGGNGYEQYF.

The CDR3 region is CASSAGGPQETQYF. Written as DNA, the CDR3 is TGTGCCAGCAGCGCCGGGGGCCCCCAAGAGACCCAGTACTTC. V usage is TRBV9 and J usage is TRBJ2-5; D assignment may be TRBD1 or TRBD2 (6 bases each). The CDR3 is 14 amino acids. Per germline, CDR1 SGDLS and CDR2 YYNGEE. Between the trimmed V and J ends, which lost 3 bases and 1 base, there was a span of 10 bases.

In its sample, this clonotype was seen many times. V is TRBV5-1 and J is TRBJ2-3; a weak D match, TRBD2 (6 bases). The CDR3 has 15 amino acids. Trimming stripped 4 bases from V and 3 bases from J, with 15 bases between. Germline V lookup: CDR1 SGHRS, CDR2 YFSETQ. DNA of the CDR3: TGCGCCAGCAGCCTGGCTCTAGCGCCGACAGATACGCAGTATTTT. Translated, it gives CASSLALAPTDTQYF. The variable domain in full, with the rest retrieved from reference TRBV5-1 and TRBJ2-3, is KAGVTQTPRYLIKTRGQQVTLSCSPISGHRSVSWYQQTPGQGLQFLFEYFSETQRNKGNFPGRFSGRQFSNSRSEMNVSTLELGDSALYLCASSLALAPTDTQYFGPGTRLTVL.

This clonotype was seen many times. The V call is TRBV7-9, the J call TRBJ1-1; 11 bases are shared with TRBD1. The CDR3 covers 16 residues. CDR1 is SEHNR and CDR2 is FQNEAQ in the germline V gene (reference sequence). V lost 5 bases and J lost 1; bases outside the gene matches: 6. The CDR3 sequence: CASSPRTGGWNTEAFF. In DNA form, the CDR3 reads TGTGCCAGCAGCCCACGGACAGGGGGCTGGAACACTGAAGCTTTCTTT.

On this clonotype itself: A much larger clonotype is one base distant, so this may be a read error. The rearrangement uses TRBV20-1 and TRBJ2-4, with a weak D call TRBD2 (6 bases). The CDR3 loop spans 14 amino acids. Germline V gene lookup returns CDR1 DFQATT and CDR2 SNEGSKA (reference sequence). The germline V and J ends were trimmed by 4 bases and 12 bases, with 22 bases remaining between them. The CDR3 DNA is TGCAGTGCTACGCCCTGCGGGGCAGACGATACTCAGTACTTC. This sequence encodes CSATPCGADDTQYF.

In regard to this clonotype: It may be a read error: a sequence one base away is much more abundant. This sequence joins TRBV7-2 and TRBJ2-3; 9 bases match TRBD2. The CDR3 sequence is 11 residues long. From germline, CDR1 is SGHTA and CDR2 FQGNSA. The CDR3 nucleotides read TGTGGCAGCGGGGGGACAGATACGCAGTATTTT. Residues: CGSGGTDTQYF.